This TCR beta chain was captured in a study of Tregs in tolerant kidney transplant recipients. Study outcomes and limitations: Donor-specific Treg expansion exceeded global Treg expansion in tolerant patients, suggesting antigen drive.

Generated by immunoSEQ multiplex PCR, the TCRdb table keeps only in-frame clones and is missing some. The data show 74,000 or so clones, over 75% seen once. Related graft donors supplied nonmyeloablative bone marrow transplants, and mixed chimerism was transient. Concerning this clone: Its antigen is not known.

Per the germline V gene, CDR1 is SGHRS and CDR2 is YFSETQ. This CDR3 region has 14 residues. The V segment lost 4 bases and the J segment 8 bases; nucleotides outside the gene matches: 7. The source material was CD4+ T cells from blood (PBMCs), sampled 24 months after the transplant. This chain connects TRBV5-1 to TRBJ2-1; 9 bases agree with TRBD2. This clonotype was obtained from a human patient who received a combined kidney and bone marrow transplant. Some T cells may originate from the graft donor. The CDR3 loop reads CASSVVAGADEQFF. CDR3 sequence (DNA): TGCGCCAGCAGCGTGGTAGCGGGAGCGGATGAGCAGTTCTTC.